The sequence of this T cell receptor beta chain was determined in a study of blood T cell repertoires in COVID-19. Whole-study context: Italy, Spain and the United States were the sources of the convalescent and acute COVID-19 samples. T cells, B-cell-depleted T cells, or PBMCs supplied cDNA or gDNA.

Methods used by the authors: Reference gene primer amplification gave nucleated cell count estimates. Data came from immunoSEQ multiplex PCR; TCRdb stores just in-frame clones and leaves some out. V, J and clone size were drawn from that table, and D and trimming were deduced from the DNA. This sample yields 150,000 to 200,000 clones, of which more than 75% are seen a single time; 5.5% to 7% belongs to the top ten. The CDR3 has 13 residues. Germline assignment: CDR1 LNHDA and CDR2 SQIVND (reference sequence). V lost 5 bases and J lost 7, with 14 bases in between. The chain employs TRBV19 and TRBJ2-5, with a possible D match to TRBD1 (6 bases). Sequenced input: peripheral blood. This clonotype was sampled from a middle-aged man with active or convalescent COVID-19. This CDR3 is CASSPPGDGTQYF. The CDR3 DNA is TGTGCCAGTAGTCCCCCAGGGGACGGGACCCAGTACTTC. The full variable domain, completed using reference TRBV19 and TRBJ2-5, is DGGITQSPKYLFRKEGQNVTLSCEQNLNHDAMYWYRQDPGQGLRLIYYSQIVNDFQKGDIAEGYSVSREKKESFPLTVTSAQKNPTAFYLCASSPPGDGTQYFGPGTRLLVL.